The 2 T cell receptor beta chains reported below all come from one sample, sequenced in a study of cytomegalovirus exposure and HLA in healthy donors. Use of 60 Vbeta and 13 Jbeta primers characterized the PCR. The repertoire was sequenced with immunoSEQ multiplex PCR; TCRdb's copy has only in-frame clones and lacks some. The sample contains about 61,000 clones, around 92% of which appear only once. Sequenced sample: PBMCs. Every receptor here comes from a young man in good health and CMV-seropositive.

Here the CDR3 DNA reads TGTGCCAGCAGTGACCTGGGGGCCATAGCCAAAAACATTCAGTACTTC. Amino acid sequence: CASSDLGAIAKNIQYF. The V and J genes are TRBV2 and TRBJ2-4; weak D call: TRBD1 (6 bases). V lost 3 bases, J lost 0 bases, and 12 bases lay in between. CDR1 SNHLY and CDR2 FYNNEI come from the germline V gene. The CDR3 length is 16 residues.

V usage is TRBV19 and J usage is TRBJ2-2, with D possibly being TRBD2 (5 bases). The CDR3 extends over 14 amino acids. The V end lost 3 bases, the J end lost 1 base, and 6 bases lay between the germline ends. Germline V CDR1 and CDR2: LNHDA, SQIVND (reference sequence). As DNA, the CDR3 is TGTGCCAGTAGTATTAGCGTGAACACCGGGGAGCTGTTTTTT. This gives the protein CASSISVNTGELFF.